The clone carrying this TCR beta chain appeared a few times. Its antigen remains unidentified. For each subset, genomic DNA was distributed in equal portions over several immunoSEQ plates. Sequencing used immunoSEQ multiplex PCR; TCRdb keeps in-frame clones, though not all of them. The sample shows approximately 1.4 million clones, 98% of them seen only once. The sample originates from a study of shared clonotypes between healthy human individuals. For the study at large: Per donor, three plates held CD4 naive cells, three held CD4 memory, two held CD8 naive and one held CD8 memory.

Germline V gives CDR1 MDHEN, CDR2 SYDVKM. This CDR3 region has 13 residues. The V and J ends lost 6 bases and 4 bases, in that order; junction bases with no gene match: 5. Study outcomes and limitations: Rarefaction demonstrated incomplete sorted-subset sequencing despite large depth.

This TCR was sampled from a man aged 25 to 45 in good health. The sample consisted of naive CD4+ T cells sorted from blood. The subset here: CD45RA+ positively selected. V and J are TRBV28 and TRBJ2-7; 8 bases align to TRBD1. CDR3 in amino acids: CASSDRGLYEQYF. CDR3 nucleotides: TGTGCCAGCAGCGACAGGGGACTGTACGAGCAGTACTTC.